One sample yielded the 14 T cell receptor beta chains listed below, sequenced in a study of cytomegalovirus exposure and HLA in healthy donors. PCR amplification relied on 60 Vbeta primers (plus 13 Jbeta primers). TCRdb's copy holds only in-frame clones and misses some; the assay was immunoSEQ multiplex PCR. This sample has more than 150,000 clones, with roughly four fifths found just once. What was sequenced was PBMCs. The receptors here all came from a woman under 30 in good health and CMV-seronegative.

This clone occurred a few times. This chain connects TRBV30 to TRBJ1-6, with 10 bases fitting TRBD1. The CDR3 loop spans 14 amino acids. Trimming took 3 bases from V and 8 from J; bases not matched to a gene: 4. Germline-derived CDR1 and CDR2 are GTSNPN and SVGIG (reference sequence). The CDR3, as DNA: TGTGCCTGGAGGGGGGGACAGGGGTATTCACCCCTCCACTTT. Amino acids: CAWRGGQGYSPLHF.

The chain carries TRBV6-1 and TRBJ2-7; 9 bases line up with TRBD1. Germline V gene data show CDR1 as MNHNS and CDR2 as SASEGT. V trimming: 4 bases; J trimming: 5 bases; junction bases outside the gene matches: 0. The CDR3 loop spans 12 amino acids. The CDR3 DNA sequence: TGTGCCAGCAGTGGACAGGGGGACGAGCAGTACTTC. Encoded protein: CASSGQGDEQYF.

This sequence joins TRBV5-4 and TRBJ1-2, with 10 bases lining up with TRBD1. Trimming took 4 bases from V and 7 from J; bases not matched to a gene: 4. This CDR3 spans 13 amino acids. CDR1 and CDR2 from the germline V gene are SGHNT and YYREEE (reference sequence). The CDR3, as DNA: TGTGCCAGCAGCCTGACAGGGGGCCTTGGCTACACCTTC. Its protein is CASSLTGGLGYTF.

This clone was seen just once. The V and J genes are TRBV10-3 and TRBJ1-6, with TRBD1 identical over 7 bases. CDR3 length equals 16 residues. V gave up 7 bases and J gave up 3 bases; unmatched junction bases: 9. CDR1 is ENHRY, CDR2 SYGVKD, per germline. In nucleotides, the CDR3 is TGTGCCATCACAACAGGGGATTCGGACTATAATTCACCCCTCCACTTT. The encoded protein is CAITTGDSDYNSPLHF.

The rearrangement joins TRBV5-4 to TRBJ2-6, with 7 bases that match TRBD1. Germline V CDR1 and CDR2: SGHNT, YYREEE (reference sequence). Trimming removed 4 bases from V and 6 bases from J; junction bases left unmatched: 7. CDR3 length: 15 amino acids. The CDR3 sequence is CASSEGQLLANVLTF. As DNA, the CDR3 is TGTGCCAGCAGCGAGGGACAGCTCCTGGCCAACGTCCTGACTTTC. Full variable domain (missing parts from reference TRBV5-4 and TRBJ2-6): ETGVTQSPTHLIKTRGQQVTLRCSSQSGHNTVSWYQQALGQGPQFIFQYYREEENGRGNFPPRFSGLQFPNYSSELNVNALELDDSALYLCASSEGQLLANVLTFGAGSRLTVL.

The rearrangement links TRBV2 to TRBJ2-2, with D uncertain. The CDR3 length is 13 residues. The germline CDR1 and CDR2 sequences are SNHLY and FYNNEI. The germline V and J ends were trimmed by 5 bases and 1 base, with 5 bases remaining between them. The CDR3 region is CASSIGNTGELFF. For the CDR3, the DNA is TGTGCCAGCAGTATCGGGAACACCGGGGAGCTGTTTTTT.

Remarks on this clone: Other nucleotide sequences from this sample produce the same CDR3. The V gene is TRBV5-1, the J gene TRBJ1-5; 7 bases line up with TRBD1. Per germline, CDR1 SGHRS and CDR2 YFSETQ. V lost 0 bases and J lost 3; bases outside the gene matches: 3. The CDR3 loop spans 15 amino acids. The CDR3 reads CASSLGTGYNQPQHF. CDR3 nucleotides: TGCGCCAGCAGCTTGGGGACAGGATACAATCAGCCCCAGCATTTT.

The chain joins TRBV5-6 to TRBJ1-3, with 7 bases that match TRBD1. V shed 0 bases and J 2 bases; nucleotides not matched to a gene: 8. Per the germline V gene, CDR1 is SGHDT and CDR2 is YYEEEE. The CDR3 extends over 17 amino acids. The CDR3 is CASSLGQGFLAGNTIYF. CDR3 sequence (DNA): TGTGCCAGCAGCTTGGGACAGGGCTTTTTGGCTGGAAACACCATATATTTT.

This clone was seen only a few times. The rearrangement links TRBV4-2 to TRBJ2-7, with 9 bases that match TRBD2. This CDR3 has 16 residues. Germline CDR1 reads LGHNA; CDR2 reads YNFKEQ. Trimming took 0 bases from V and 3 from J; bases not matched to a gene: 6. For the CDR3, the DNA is TGTGCCAGCAGCCAAGATGGAGCGGGGGGTTACTACGAGCAGTACTTC. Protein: CASSQDGAGGYYEQYF.

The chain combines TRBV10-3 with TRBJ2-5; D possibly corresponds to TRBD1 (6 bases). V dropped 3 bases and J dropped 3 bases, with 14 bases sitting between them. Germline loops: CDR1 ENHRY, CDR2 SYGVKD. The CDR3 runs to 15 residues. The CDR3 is CAISELIGTKETQYF. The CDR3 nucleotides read TGTGCCATCAGTGAACTAATCGGGACAAAAGAGACCCAGTACTTC.

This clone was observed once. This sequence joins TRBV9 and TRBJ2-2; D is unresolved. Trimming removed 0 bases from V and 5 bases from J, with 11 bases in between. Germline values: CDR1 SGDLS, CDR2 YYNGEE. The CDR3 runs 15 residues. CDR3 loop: CASSVAGSDTGELFF. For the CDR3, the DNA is TGTGCCAGCAGCGTAGCAGGTTCGGATACCGGGGAGCTGTTTTTT.

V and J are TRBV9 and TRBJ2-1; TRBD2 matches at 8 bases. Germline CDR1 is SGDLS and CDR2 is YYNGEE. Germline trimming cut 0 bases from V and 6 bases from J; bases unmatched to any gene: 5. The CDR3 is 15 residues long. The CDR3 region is CASSVESGSGNEQFF. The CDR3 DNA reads TGTGCCAGCAGCGTAGAGAGCGGGAGCGGCAATGAGCAGTTCTTC.

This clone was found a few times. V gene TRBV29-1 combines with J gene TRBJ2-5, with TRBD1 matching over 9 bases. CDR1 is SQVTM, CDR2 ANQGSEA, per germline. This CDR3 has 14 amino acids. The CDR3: CSVGGTGTQETQYF. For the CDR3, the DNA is TGCAGTGTGGGGGGGACAGGGACCCAAGAGACCCAGTACTTC. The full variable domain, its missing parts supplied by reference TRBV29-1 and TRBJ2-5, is SAVISQKPSRDICQRGTSLTIQCQVDSQVTMMFWYRQQPGQSLTLIATANQGSEATYESGFVIDKFPISRPNLTFSTLTVSNMSPEDSSIYLCSVGGTGTQETQYFGPGTRLLVL.

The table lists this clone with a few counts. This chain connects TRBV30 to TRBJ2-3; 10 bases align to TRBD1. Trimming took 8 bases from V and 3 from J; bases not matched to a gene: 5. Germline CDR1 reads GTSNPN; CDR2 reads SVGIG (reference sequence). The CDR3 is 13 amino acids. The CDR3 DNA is TGTGCCAGACGACAGGGGGCGACAGATACGCAGTATTTT. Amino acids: CARRQGATDTQYF.